Listed below are T cell receptor beta chains from one sample, sequenced in a study of vaccination and CD4 T cells after COVID-19. TCRdb re-derived calls from the PCR reads in MiXCR, one entry per CDR3 protein. In the table there are about 15,000 distinct CDR3 sequences, roughly 73% of which are singletons. Their target antigens are unknown. The sample taken for sequencing was CD4+ T cells from blood, cultured in vitro. These receptors all stem from a human donor who had recovered from COVID-19. Both conserved end residues are part of each CDR3. A D gene is named only where the DNA matches it firmly. The size field is filled for only some rows; it gives once, few, many or a size class.

abundance: few
j_gene: TRBJ1-2
v_gene: TRBV19
d_gene: NA
CDR3nt: TGTGCCAGTAGTATCATTGGAACTAACTATGGCTACACCTTC
CDR3aa: CASSIIGTNYGYTF

abundance: NA
j_gene: TRBJ1-5
v_gene: TRBV7-2
d_gene: NA
CDR3nt: TGTGCCAGCAGCTTAGGTGGGGCGGGAGGCAATCAGCCCCAGCATTTT
CDR3aa: CASSLGGAGGNQPQHF

abundance: medium-sized
j_gene: TRBJ1-5
v_gene: TRBV6-1
d_gene: NA
CDR3nt: TGTGCCACCCGACATTACGACAGCAATCAGCCCCAGCATTTT
CDR3aa: CATRHYDSNQPQHF

abundance: NA
j_gene: TRBJ2-3
v_gene: TRBV6-1
d_gene: NA
CDR3nt: TGTGCCAGCAGGAGAGATTTCACAGATACGCAGTATTTT
CDR3aa: CASRRDFTDTQYF

abundance: few
j_gene: TRBJ1-2
v_gene: TRBV28
d_gene: TRBD1
CDR3nt: TGTGCCAGCAGTTTAGACAGGGGGTTTGGCTACACCTTC
CDR3aa: CASSLDRGFGYTF

abundance: NA
j_gene: TRBJ1-4
v_gene: TRBV27
d_gene: NA
CDR3nt: TGTGCCAGCAGTTCCTCGGGACACCGTAATGAAAAACTGTTTTTT
CDR3aa: CASSSSGHRNEKLFF

abundance: NA
j_gene: TRBJ2-2
v_gene: TRBV6-2/TRBV6-3
d_gene: TRBD1
CDR3nt: TGTGCCAGCAGCCGGGGACAGTGGGCCGGGGAGCTGTTTTTT
CDR3aa: CASSRGQWAGELFF

abundance: few
j_gene: TRBJ1-5
v_gene: TRBV6-1
d_gene: TRBD1
CDR3nt: TGTGCCAGCAGACCGGACAGGGGACTCAATCAGCCCCAGCATTTT
CDR3aa: CASRPDRGLNQPQHF

abundance: few
j_gene: TRBJ1-5
v_gene: TRBV7-9
d_gene: TRBD1
CDR3nt: TGTGCCAGCAGCTTAGGGGACAGTCGCAATCAGCCCCAGCATTTT
CDR3aa: CASSLGDSRNQPQHF

abundance: NA
j_gene: TRBJ1-5
v_gene: TRBV12-3/TRBV12-4
d_gene: NA
CDR3nt: TGTGCCAGCAGTTTTGAGGCAGTTTACAATCAGCCCCAGCATTTT
CDR3aa: CASSFEAVYNQPQHF

abundance: NA
j_gene: TRBJ2-3
v_gene: TRBV7-8
d_gene: NA
CDR3nt: TGTGCCAGCAGCATGCAGAGCACAGATACGCAGTATTTT
CDR3aa: CASSMQSTDTQYF

abundance: NA
j_gene: TRBJ1-5
v_gene: TRBV27
d_gene: NA
CDR3nt: TGTGCCAGCAGTTTATCCCCACCGGCCCTTATCAATCAGCCCCAGCATTTT
CDR3aa: CASSLSPPALINQPQHF

abundance: NA
j_gene: TRBJ2-5
v_gene: TRBV6-2/TRBV6-3
d_gene: TRBD1
CDR3nt: TGTGCCAGCAGTCCCAGGGGGATAATCCAAGAGACCCAGTACTTC
CDR3aa: CASSPRGIIQETQYF

abundance: NA
j_gene: TRBJ1-5
v_gene: TRBV2
d_gene: TRBD1
CDR3nt: TGTGCCAGCAGGGGGGACAGGGACCAGCCCCAGCATTTT
CDR3aa: CASRGDRDQPQHF

abundance: medium-sized
j_gene: TRBJ2-1
v_gene: TRBV6-2/TRBV6-3
d_gene: NA
CDR3nt: TGTGCCAGCGGGAGCTCCTACAATGAGCAGTTCTTC
CDR3aa: CASGSSYNEQFF

abundance: NA
j_gene: TRBJ1-2
v_gene: TRBV15
d_gene: TRBD1
CDR3nt: TGTGCCACCAGCAAGAACCAACAGGGGGCGCGGTCGTATGGCTACACCTTC
CDR3aa: CATSKNQQGARSYGYTF